This passage covers 8 T cell receptor beta chains from one sample sequenced in a study of cytomegalovirus exposure and HLA in healthy donors. Primers for the PCR totalled 60 Vbeta and 13 Jbeta. The repertoire was sequenced with immunoSEQ multiplex PCR; TCRdb's copy has only in-frame clones and lacks some. Here the sample spans approximately 100,000 clones, about 79% being singletons. Sequencing input: PBMCs. These receptors came from a woman aged 18-35 years in good health and CMV-seronegative.

This clone was seen a few times. The CDR3 sequence is CASSYLGLIYTF. The CDR3 coding sequence is TGTGCCAGCAGTTATCTGGGGCTGATTTACACCTTC. V usage is TRBV6-6 and J usage is TRBJ1-2; tentatively, D is TRBD1 (5 bases). Germline CDR1 is MNHNY and CDR2 is SVGAGI (reference sequence). CDR3 length: 12 amino acids. V lost 3 bases to trimming and J lost 11 bases, with 13 bases between them.

The V call is TRBV5-1, the J call TRBJ2-3, with D possibly TRBD2 on 5 matching bases. This CDR3 is 17 amino acids long. Trimming took 0 bases from V and 0 from J, leaving 14 bases between them. CDR1 is SGHRS, CDR2 YFSETQ, per germline. The CDR3 region has the DNA TGCGCCAGCAGCTTGGTATCGCCTAGCCCCAGCACAGATACGCAGTATTTT. Translation gives CASSLVSPSPSTDTQYF.

The chain is built from TRBV30 and TRBJ1-1, with D unresolved. Trimming stripped 1 base from V and 3 bases from J, with 9 bases between. The CDR3 runs 13 residues. Germline CDR1 GTSNPN, CDR2 SVGIG (reference sequence). The CDR3 reads CAWSGLRDTEAFF. In DNA form, the CDR3 reads TGTGCCTGGAGTGGCCTCCGGGACACTGAAGCTTTCTTT.

The CDR3 loop is CASSRLDSNQPQHF. In nucleotides, the CDR3 is TGTGCCAGCAGCCGCCTAGATAGCAATCAGCCCCAGCATTTT. The V gene is TRBV9, the J gene TRBJ1-5, with D unresolved. With 4 bases removed from V and 0 bases from J, the gap between germline ends came to 8 bases. Germline CDR1 and CDR2: SGDLS and YYNGEE. The CDR3 consists of 14 residues.

V gene TRBV2 combines with J gene TRBJ2-3, with 8 positions matching TRBD2. The CDR3 sequence is 14 residues long. Germline assignment: CDR1 SNHLY and CDR2 FYNNEI. V lost 11 bases, J lost 0 bases, and 7 bases stayed unmatched. The CDR3 nucleotides are TGTGCCTACCGGACTAGCTTTAGCACAGATACGCAGTATTTT. This encodes CAYRTSFSTDTQYF.

This rearrangement joins TRBV30 to TRBJ1-5, with D tentatively TRBD1 (6 bases). Germline values: CDR1 GTSNPN, CDR2 SVGIG (reference sequence). Trimming removed 3 bases at V and 0 bases at J, with 12 bases between. The CDR3 totals 15 residues. DNA of the CDR3: TGTGCCTGGAGAGCGGACAGAAATAGCAATCAGCCCCAGCATTTT. Translating gives CAWRADRNSNQPQHF.

The DNA of the CDR3 is TGCAGCGCCGGGACAGCGTACGGCGAGCAGTACTTC. Protein product: CSAGTAYGEQYF. The chain recombines TRBV29-1 with TRBJ2-7, with 7 bases identical to TRBD1. The CDR3 runs 12 residues. V trimming: 7 bases; J trimming: 6 bases; junction bases outside the gene matches: 9. Germline V gives CDR1 SQVTM, CDR2 ANQGSEA.

The V and J genes are TRBV11-2 and TRBJ2-5, with D possibly matching TRBD2 (6 bases). The J call may be wrong; the DNA end is better matched by TRBJ2-7. CDR1 SGHAT and CDR2 FQNNGV come from the germline V gene. This CDR3 contains 17 residues. This chain's CDR3 is CASSPGRVAGLPYEQYF. The CDR3 DNA reads as TGTGCCAGCAGCCCTGGCCGGGTGGCGGGGCTGCCCTACGAGCAGTACTTC.